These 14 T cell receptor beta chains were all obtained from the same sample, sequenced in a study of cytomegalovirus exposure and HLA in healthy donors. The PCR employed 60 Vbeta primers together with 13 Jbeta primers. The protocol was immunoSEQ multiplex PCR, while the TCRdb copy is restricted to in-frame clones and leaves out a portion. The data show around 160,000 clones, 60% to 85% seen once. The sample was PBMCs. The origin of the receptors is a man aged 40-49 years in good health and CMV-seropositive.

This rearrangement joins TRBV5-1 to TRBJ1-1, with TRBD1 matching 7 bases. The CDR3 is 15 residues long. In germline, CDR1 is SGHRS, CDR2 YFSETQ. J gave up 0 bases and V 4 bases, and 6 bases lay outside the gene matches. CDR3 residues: CASSALGQMNTEAFF. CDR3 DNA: TGCGCCAGCAGCGCCCTGGGACAGATGAACACTGAAGCTTTCTTT. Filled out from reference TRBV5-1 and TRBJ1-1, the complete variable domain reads KAGVTQTPRYLIKTRGQQVTLSCSPISGHRSVSWYQQTPGQGLQFLFEYFSETQRNKGNFPGRFSGRQFSNSRSEMNVSTLELGDSALYLCASSALGQMNTEAFFGQGTRLTVV.

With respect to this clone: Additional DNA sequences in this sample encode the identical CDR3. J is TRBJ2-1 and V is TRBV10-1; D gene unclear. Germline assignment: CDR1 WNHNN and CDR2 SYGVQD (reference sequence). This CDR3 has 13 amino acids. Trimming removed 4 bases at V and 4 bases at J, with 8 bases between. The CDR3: CASSGGPYNEQFF. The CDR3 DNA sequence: TGCGCCAGCAGTGGAGGCCCGTACAATGAGCAGTTCTTC.

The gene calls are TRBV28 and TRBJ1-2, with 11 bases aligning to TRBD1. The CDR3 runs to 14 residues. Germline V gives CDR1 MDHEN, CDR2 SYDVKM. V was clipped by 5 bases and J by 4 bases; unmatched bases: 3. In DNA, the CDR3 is TGTGCCAGCAGTAGGGACAGGGGGGCCTATGGCTACACCTTC. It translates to CASSRDRGAYGYTF.

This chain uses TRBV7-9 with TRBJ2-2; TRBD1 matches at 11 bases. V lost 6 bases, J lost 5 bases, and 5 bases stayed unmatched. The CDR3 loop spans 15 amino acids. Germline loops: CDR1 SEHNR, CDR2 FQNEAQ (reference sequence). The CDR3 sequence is CASRPGQGGTGELFF. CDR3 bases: TGTGCCAGCAGGCCGGGACAGGGGGGGACCGGGGAGCTGTTTTTT.

CDR3 DNA: TGTGCCAGCTCGGATGGAGGTCTTAGATACTTC. It is translated as CASSDGGLRYF. The rearrangement links TRBV18 to TRBJ2-7; D perhaps matches TRBD2 (5 bases). In germline, CDR1 is KGHSH, CDR2 LQKENI. This CDR3 is built from 11 residues. Trimming removed 6 bases from V and 13 bases from J, with 16 bases in between.

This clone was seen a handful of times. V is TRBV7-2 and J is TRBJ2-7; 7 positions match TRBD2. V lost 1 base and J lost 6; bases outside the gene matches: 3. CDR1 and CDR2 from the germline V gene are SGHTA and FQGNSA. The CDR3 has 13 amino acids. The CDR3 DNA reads TGTGCCAGCAGCTTAGGCCCTAGCGGCGAGCAGTACTTC. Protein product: CASSLGPSGEQYF.

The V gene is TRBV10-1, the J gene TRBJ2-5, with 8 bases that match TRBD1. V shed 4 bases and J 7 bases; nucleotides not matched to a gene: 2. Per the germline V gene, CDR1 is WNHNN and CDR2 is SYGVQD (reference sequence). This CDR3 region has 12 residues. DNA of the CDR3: TGCGCCAGCAGTGGGCAGGGGGCGACCCAGTACTTC. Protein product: CASSGQGATQYF.

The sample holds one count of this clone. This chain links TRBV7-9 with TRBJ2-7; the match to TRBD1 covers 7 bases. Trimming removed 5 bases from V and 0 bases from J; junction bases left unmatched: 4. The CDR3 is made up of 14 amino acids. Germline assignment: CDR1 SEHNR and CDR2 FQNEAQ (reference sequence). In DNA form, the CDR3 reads TGTGCCAGCAGCCCCCGGGACAGCTCCTACGAGCAGTACTTC. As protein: CASSPRDSSYEQYF.

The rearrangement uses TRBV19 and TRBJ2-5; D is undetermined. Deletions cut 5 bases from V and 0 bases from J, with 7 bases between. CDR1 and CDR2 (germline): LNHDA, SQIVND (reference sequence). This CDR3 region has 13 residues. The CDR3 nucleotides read TGTGCCAGTAGTTTCGAGTACCAAGAGACCCAGTACTTC. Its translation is CASSFEYQETQYF.

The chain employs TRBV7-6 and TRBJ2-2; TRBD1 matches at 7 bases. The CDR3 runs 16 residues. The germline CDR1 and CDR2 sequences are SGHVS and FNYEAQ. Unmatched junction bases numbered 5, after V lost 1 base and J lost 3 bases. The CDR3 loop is CASSLVPGTDTGELFF. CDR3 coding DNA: TGTGCCAGCAGCTTAGTCCCGGGGACAGACACCGGGGAGCTGTTTTTT.

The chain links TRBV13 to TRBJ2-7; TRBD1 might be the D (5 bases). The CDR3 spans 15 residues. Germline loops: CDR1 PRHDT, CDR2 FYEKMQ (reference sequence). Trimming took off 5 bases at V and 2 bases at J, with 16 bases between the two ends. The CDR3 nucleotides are TGTGCCAGCAGCCCGTCGAGATTGGGGCCCTACGAGCAGTACTTC. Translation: CASSPSRLGPYEQYF.

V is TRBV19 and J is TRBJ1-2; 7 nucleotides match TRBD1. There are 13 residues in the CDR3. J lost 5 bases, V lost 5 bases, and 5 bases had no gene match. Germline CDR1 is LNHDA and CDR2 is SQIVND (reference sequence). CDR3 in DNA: TGTGCCAGTAGTGTGGACAGGCAATATGGCTACACCTTC. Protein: CASSVDRQYGYTF.

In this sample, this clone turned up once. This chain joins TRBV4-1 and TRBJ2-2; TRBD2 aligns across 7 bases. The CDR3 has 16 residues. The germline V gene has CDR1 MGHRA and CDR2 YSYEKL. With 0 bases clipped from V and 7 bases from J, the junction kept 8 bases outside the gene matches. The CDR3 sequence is CASSQEPGGSVGELFF. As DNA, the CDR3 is TGCGCCAGCAGCCAAGAACCCGGCGGGAGCGTCGGGGAGCTGTTTTTT.

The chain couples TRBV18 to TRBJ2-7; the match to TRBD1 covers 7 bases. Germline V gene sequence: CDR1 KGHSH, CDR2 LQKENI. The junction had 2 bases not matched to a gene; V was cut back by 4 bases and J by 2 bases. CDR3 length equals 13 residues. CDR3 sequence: CASSLGTAYEQYF. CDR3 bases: TGTGCCAGCTCACTTGGGACAGCCTACGAGCAGTACTTC.